The entry that follows covers one TCR beta chain sequence. This sample is part of a study of cytomegalovirus exposure and HLA in healthy donors. CDR1 and CDR2 from the germline V gene are SGDLS and YYNGEE. This CDR3 spans 14 amino acids. V lost 2 bases and J lost 3; bases outside the gene matches: 1. Researchers ran the PCR with 60 Vbeta and 13 Jbeta primers. This table comes from immunoSEQ multiplex PCR, and its TCRdb copy is limited to in-frame clones, with some not included. The data show 100,000 to 150,000 clones, 80% to 90% seen once. The receptor was isolated from a woman aged 25 to 39 in good health and CMV-seronegative. Sequenced: PBMCs. The chain combines TRBV9 with TRBJ2-5; TRBD1 aligns across 10 bases. The CDR3 DNA reads as TGTGCCAGCAGCGTGGGACAGGGGAAAGAGACCCAGTACTTC. The encoded protein is CASSVGQGKETQYF.